What follows is one T cell receptor beta chain and its context. The data belong to a study of T cell responses to AZD1222 COVID-19 vaccine. From germline, CDR1 is SEHNR and CDR2 FQNEAQ (reference sequence). This CDR3 spans 11 amino acids. Trimming shortened V by 4 bases and J by 8 bases, and 3 bases separated the two germline ends. TCRdb's table, derived via immunoSEQ multiplex PCR, lists solely in-frame clones and lacks some. Of roughly 100,000 clones in the sample, approximately 89% were seen once. This TCR came from an adult in good health. The chain recombines TRBV7-9 with TRBJ1-6; D gene unclear. The sample was peripheral blood, taken on day 0 of AZD1222 vaccination. CDR3 DNA: TGTGCCAGCAGCTCGGATTCACCCCTCCACTTT. It specifies CASSSDSPLHF.